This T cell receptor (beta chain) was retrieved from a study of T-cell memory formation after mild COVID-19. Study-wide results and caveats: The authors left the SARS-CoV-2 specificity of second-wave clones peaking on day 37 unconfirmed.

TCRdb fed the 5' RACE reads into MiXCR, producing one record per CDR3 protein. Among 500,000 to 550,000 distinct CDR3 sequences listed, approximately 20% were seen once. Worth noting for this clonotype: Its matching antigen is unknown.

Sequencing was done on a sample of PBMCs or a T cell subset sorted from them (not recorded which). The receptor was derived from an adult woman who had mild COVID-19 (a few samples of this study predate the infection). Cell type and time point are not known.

CDR3 sequence reads: CASSQEGLAGGATDTQYF. The CDR3 bases are TGCGCCAGCAGCCAAGAGGGCCTAGCGGGAGGGGCGACAGATACGCAGTATTTT. This chain links TRBV4-3 with TRBJ2-3; 12 bases line up with TRBD2. CDR3 length equals 18 residues. Per germline, CDR1 LGHNA and CDR2 YSLEER. V dropped 0 bases and J dropped 3; count of bases not matched to a gene: 7.